These 15 T cell receptor beta chains came from one sample sequenced in a study of glioma-infiltrating T cells after dendritic cell vaccination (dated by TCRdb to the mid-2010s). This specimen's time point label, per the study, means: after dendritic cell vaccination, including at tumor progression/relapse. The library was produced with the immunoSEQ multiplex PCR assay. The table was pulled from immuneACCESS by TCRdb, which kept in-frame rearrangements only. Such tables lose some clones; where checked, under half of the loss comes from unresolved V genes, and the rest has no known cause. Present in this sample are roughly 100,000 clones, around 91% of which were seen just once. 2.5% to 3% of the sample is held by the ten biggest clonotypes. Here the sequenced sample was blood, taken after dendritic cell vaccination. The receptors stem from a human donor with glioblastoma.

This clone was counted once. V gene TRBV6-5 combines with J gene TRBJ2-3, with D possibly being TRBD1 (6 bases). The CDR3 length is 14 residues. The germline gives CDR1 MNHEY, CDR2 SVGAGI. Trimming stripped 6 bases from V and 1 base from J, with 11 bases between. CDR3 sequence: CASRQGIGTDTQYF. The CDR3, as DNA: TGTGCCAGCAGACAGGGTATCGGCACAGATACGCAGTATTTT.

This chain uses TRBV1 with TRBJ2-7; the D call TRBD2 from the table was never checked on the DNA. TRBV1 is shown as a pseudogene. The CDR3 is 17 residues long. CDR3 residues: CTSSPVSSGRSSYEQYF. In nucleotides, the CDR3 is TGCACCAGCAGCCCCGTGAGTAGCGGGCGGAGCTCCTACGAGCAGTACTTC.

V usage is TRBV19 and J usage is TRBJ1-6; TRBD1 matches at 7 bases. V lost 3 bases and J lost 3; bases outside the gene matches: 8. This CDR3 is 17 amino acids long. The germline V gene has CDR1 LNHDA and CDR2 SQIVND (reference sequence). In DNA, the CDR3 is TGTGCCAGTAGTATTCCAGTGAGGGACAGCTATAATTCACCCCTCCACTTT. Protein sequence: CASSIPVRDSYNSPLHF.

The CDR3 reads CASRLAGAGELFF. For the CDR3, the DNA is TGCGCCAGCAGACTAGCGGGGGCCGGGGAGCTGTTTTTT. The gene calls are TRBV5-1 and TRBJ2-2, with TRBD2 identical over 11 bases. The CDR3 is made up of 13 amino acids. V gave up 5 bases and J gave up 6 bases; unmatched junction bases: 0. The germline V gene encodes CDR1 SGHRS and CDR2 YFSETQ.

This chain links TRBV12-5 with TRBJ2-7; 13 bases agree with TRBD2. After removal of 5 bases from V and 1 base from J, the junction contained 8 bases not matched to a gene. The CDR3 loop spans 17 amino acids. In germline, CDR1 is LGHNT, CDR2 FRNRAP. The CDR3 loop is CASGPGTSGTRSYEQYF. CDR3 bases: TGTGCTAGTGGTCCCGGGACTAGCGGGACAAGATCCTACGAGCAGTACTTC.

The chain is built from TRBV30 and TRBJ1-5; D is perhaps TRBD1 (5 bases). The germline V gene has CDR1 GTSNPN and CDR2 SVGIG (reference sequence). The CDR3 is made up of 18 amino acids. The V and J ends lost 0 bases and 2 bases respectively, with 20 bases between them. In DNA, the CDR3 is TGTGCCTGGAGTGTGGCGCTCAAGAGTAAAGGGGGCAATCAGCCCCAGCATTTT. It encodes CAWSVALKSKGGNQPQHF.

CDR3 loop: CASRTDSGEQYF. The DNA of the CDR3 is TGTGCCAGCAGGACGGACAGCGGAGAGCAGTACTTC. This chain connects TRBV2 to TRBJ2-7, with D possibly TRBD1 on 6 matching bases. Germline CDR1 SNHLY, CDR2 FYNNEI. The CDR3 loop spans 12 amino acids. The ends were cut back, 6 bases at V and 7 bases at J, with 13 bases in the middle.

The rearrangement uses TRBV7-9 and TRBJ2-3; TRBD2 matches 14 bases. The CDR3 is 18 amino acids. CDR1 and CDR2 from the germline V gene are SEHNR and FQNEAQ (reference sequence). J was trimmed by 4 bases and V by 1 base; bases with no gene match: 7. CDR3 amino acids: CASSLGRLAGGLADTQYF. The CDR3 nucleotides read TGTGCCAGCAGCTTAGGACGACTAGCGGGGGGGCTTGCAGATACGCAGTATTTT.

The J gene is TRBJ1-5, the V gene TRBV7-8; D is possibly TRBD1 (5 bases). V gave up 8 bases and J gave up 4 bases, with 12 bases separating them. The CDR3 is made up of 13 amino acids. Germline-derived CDR1 and CDR2 are SGHVS and FQNEAQ. In DNA form, the CDR3 reads TGTGCCAGCCGGGGGGACGGTAATCAGCCCCAGCATTTT. It yields the protein CASRGDGNQPQHF.

The chain joins TRBV6-1 to TRBJ1-4; no reliable D call. Germline V lookup: CDR1 MNHNS, CDR2 SASEGT. This CDR3 is 14 amino acids long. The germline V and J ends were trimmed by 6 bases and 4 bases, with 12 bases remaining between them. The CDR3 reads CASSLGSVNEKLFF. For the CDR3, the DNA is TGTGCCAGCAGCCTCGGGAGCGTTAATGAAAAACTGTTTTTT.

This chain links TRBV7-2 with TRBJ1-5; possible D gene TRBD1, 5 bases. This CDR3 spans 14 amino acids. The germline gives CDR1 SGHTA, CDR2 FQGNSA. Trimming pared 1 base from V and 9 bases from J, leaving 13 bases between. CDR3 region: CASSLGSGGAPQHF. The CDR3 DNA reads TGTGCCAGCAGCTTAGGTTCCGGTGGGGCGCCCCAGCATTTT.

The chain carries TRBV6-5 and TRBJ2-1; TRBD1 agrees at 9 bases. Germline lookup yields CDR1 MNHEY and CDR2 SVGAGI. V lost 6 bases and J lost 5; bases outside the gene matches: 8. This CDR3 region has 15 residues. The CDR3 DNA reads TGTGCCAGCAGGTACAGGGGGCCGCTAAACAATGAGCAGTTCTTC. This sequence encodes CASRYRGPLNNEQFF.

The chain joins TRBV6-1 to TRBJ2-3; 13 positions match TRBD2. Germline CDR1 reads MNHNS; CDR2 reads SASEGT. Trimming took 4 bases from V and 14 from J; bases not matched to a gene: 9. The CDR3 is made up of 14 amino acids. For the CDR3, the DNA is TGTGCCAGCAGTGCTGGAGGACTAGCGGGAGAGGGGTATTTT. Its translation is CASSAGGLAGEGYF.

This clone was found once. The CDR3 nucleotides read TGTGCCAGCAGCCAAGATTCTTACGAGCAGTACTTC. It codes for CASSQDSYEQYF. The chain couples TRBV14 to TRBJ2-7; D unclear. The germline V and J ends were trimmed by 0 bases and 4 bases, with 4 bases remaining between them. This CDR3 comprises 12 residues. Germline V gene sequence: CDR1 SGHDN, CDR2 FVKESK.

The chain is built from TRBV5-5 and TRBJ2-5; TRBD2 matches at 10 bases. The V gene's germline CDR1 is SGHKS and CDR2 YYEKEE (reference sequence). The CDR3 runs to 17 residues. V lost 1 base and J lost 1; bases outside the gene matches: 7. This CDR3 is CASSLYSGGYLQETQYF. The CDR3 region has the DNA TGTGCCAGCAGCTTGTATAGCGGGGGGTACCTCCAAGAGACCCAGTACTTC.